This TCR beta chain was identified in a study of Ad26.COV2.S vaccination and SARS-CoV-2 variants. Study-level information: Ad26.COV2.S, an intramuscular injection, was given once or twice 56 days apart.

Profiling relied on immunoSEQ multiplex PCR, and the TCRdb table lists in-frame clones only, not all of them. The table lists approximately 420,000 clones, about 88% of them singletons, with 3.5% in the top ten. V dropped 0 bases and J dropped 3 bases, with 12 bases sitting between them. Germline V lookup: CDR1 MGHRA, CDR2 YSYEKL. The CDR3 sequence is 16 residues long. Sample treatment: about 20 received Ad26.COV2.S at low or high dose, single or two shots; about 5 received placebo; per-sample allocation not given. Sampling happened 63 days after the first vaccine or placebo injection. An 18-55-year-old adult in Boston served as donor.

This clonotype originated in a person between 18 and 60 years old who received the Ad26.COV2.S COVID-19 vaccine or a placebo. The chain has TRBV4-1 and TRBJ1-3; D unclear. Source: peripheral blood, taken in a trial of Ad26.COV2.S vaccine versus placebo. The chain's CDR3 is CASSQDPARFGNTIYF. The CDR3 nucleotides are TGCGCCAGCAGCCAAGATCCAGCTAGGTTTGGAAACACCATATATTTT.